Sequencing of this TCR beta chain was carried out in a study of shared clonotypes between healthy human individuals. At the level of the study: A donor's plate count was three for CD4 naive and three for CD4 memory; CD8 naive had two and CD8 memory one.

TCRdb's copy holds only in-frame clones and misses some; the assay was immunoSEQ multiplex PCR. The sample shows 2 million to 2.5 million clones, 95% of them seen only once. Sequenced input: naive CD4+ T cells sorted from blood. Indicated subset: CD45RA+ positively selected. The clonotype comes from a man aged 18 to 29 in good health.

CDR3 in amino acids: CASAGTVNSPLHF. CDR3 nucleotides: TGTGCCAGCGCCGGGACAGTTAATTCACCCCTCCACTTT. The V call is TRBV7-9, the J call TRBJ1-6; TRBD1 matches at 7 bases. With 8 bases clipped from V and 6 bases from J, the junction kept 4 bases outside the gene matches. The CDR3 consists of 13 residues. Germline-derived CDR1 and CDR2 are SEHNR and FQNEAQ (reference sequence).